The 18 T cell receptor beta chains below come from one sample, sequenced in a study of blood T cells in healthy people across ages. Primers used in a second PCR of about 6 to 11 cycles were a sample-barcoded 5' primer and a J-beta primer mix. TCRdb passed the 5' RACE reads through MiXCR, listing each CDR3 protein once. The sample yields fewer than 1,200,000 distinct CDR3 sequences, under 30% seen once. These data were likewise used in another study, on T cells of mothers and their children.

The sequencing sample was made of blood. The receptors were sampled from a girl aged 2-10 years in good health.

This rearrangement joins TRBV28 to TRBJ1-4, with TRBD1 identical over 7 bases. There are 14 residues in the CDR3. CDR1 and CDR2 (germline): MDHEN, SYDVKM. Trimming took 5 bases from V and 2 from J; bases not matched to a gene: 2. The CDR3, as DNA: TGTGCCAGCAGTGGACAGGTCACTAATGAAAAACTGTTTTTT. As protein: CASSGQVTNEKLFF.

CDR3 nucleotide sequence: TGTGCCAGCAGCCACCGGGACTTAGAAGATACGCAGTATTTT. It yields the protein CASSHRDLEDTQYF. The chain combines TRBV7-9 with TRBJ2-3; maybe TRBD2 (6 bases). Germline V gene lookup returns CDR1 SEHNR and CDR2 FQNEAQ (reference sequence). The CDR3 contains 14 residues. Trimming stripped 5 bases from V and 5 bases from J, with 14 bases between.

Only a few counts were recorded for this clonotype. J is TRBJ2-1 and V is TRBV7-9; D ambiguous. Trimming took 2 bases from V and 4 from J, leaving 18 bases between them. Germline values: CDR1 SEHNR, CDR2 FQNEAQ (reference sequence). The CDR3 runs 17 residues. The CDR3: CASSLQGGAGLYNEQFF. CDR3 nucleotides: TGTGCCAGCAGCTTACAAGGCGGTGCAGGCCTATACAATGAGCAGTTCTTC.

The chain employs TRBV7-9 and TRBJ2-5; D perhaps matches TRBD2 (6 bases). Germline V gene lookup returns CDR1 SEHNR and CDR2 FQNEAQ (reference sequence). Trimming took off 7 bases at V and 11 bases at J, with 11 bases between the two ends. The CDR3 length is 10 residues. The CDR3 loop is CASKEGEQYF. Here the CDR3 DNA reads TGTGCCAGCAAGGAGGGAGAGCAGTACTTC. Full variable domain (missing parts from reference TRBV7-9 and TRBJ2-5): DTGVSQNPRHKITKRGQNVTFRCDPISEHNRLYWYRQTLGQGPEFLTYFQNEAQLEKSRLLSDRFSAERPKGSFSTLEIQRTEQGDSAMYLCASKEGEQYFGPGTRLLVL.

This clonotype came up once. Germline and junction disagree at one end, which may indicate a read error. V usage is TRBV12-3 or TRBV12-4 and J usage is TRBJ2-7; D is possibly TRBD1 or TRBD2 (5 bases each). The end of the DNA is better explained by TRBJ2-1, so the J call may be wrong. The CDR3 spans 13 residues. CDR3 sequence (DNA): TGTGCCAGCAGTTTTGGGGGTTACAATGCGCAGTTCTTC. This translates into CASSFGGYNAQFF.

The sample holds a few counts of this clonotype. The CDR3 reads CASSPTGGEYNEQFF. As DNA, the CDR3 is TGTGCCAGCAGTCCAACGGGGGGGGAGTACAATGAGCAGTTCTTC. The chain uses TRBV12-3 or TRBV12-4 and TRBJ2-1; 8 bases align to TRBD2. The CDR3 totals 15 residues. V was pared by 5 bases and J by 4 bases, with 7 bases of the junction left unmatched.

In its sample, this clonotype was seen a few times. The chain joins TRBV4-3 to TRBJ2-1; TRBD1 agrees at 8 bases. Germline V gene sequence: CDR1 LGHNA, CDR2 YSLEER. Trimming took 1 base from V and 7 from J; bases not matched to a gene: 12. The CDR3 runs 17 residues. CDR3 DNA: TGCGCCAGCAGCCAAGTTCTAGGACAGGGAAGATTGAATGAGCAGTTCTTC. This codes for CASSQVLGQGRLNEQFF.

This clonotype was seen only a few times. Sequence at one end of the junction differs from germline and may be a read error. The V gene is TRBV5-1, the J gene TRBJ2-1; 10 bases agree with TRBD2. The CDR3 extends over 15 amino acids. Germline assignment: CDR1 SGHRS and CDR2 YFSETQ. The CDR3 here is CASSLTSGTGNEQFF. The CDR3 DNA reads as TGCGCCAGCAGTCTTACTAGCGGGACTGGCAATGAGCAGTTCTTT.

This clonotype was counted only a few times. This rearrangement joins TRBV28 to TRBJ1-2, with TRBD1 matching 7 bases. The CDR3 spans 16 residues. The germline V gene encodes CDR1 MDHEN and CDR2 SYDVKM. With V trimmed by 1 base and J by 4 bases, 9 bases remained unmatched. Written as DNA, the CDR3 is TGTGCCAGCAGTTTATTAGAGGGGGCGCTTGGCTATGGCTACACCTTC. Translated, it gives CASSLLEGALGYGYTF.

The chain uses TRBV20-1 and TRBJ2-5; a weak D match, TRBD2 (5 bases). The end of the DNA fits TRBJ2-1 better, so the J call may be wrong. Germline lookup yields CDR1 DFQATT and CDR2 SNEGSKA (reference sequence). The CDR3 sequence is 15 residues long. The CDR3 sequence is CSASKSSPTYNEQFF. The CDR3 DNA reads TGCAGTGCTAGTAAGTCTAGCCCCACCTACAATGAGCAGTTCTTC.

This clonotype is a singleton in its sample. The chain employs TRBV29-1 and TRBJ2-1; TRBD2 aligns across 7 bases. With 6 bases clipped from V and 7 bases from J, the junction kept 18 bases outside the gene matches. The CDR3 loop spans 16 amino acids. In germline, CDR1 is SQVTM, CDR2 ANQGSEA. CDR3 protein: CSVPTFRDYRMNEQFF. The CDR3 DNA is TGCAGCGTCCCAACCTTCCGGGACTATAGGATGAATGAGCAGTTCTTC.

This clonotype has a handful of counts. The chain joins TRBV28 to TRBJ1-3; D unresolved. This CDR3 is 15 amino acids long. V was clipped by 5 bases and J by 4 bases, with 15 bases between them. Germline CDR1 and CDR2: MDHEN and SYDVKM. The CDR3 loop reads CASSPRGRYGNTIYF. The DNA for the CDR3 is TGTGCCAGCAGTCCCCGAGGGAGATACGGAAACACCATATATTTT. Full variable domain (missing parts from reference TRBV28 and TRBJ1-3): DVKVTQSSRYLVKRTGEKVFLECVQDMDHENMFWYRQDPGLGLRLIYFSYDVKMKEKGDIPEGYSVSREKKERFSLILESASTNQTSMYLCASSPRGRYGNTIYFGEGSWLTVV.

CDR3 amino acids: CSARDQDRPDNQPQHF. CDR3 nucleotide sequence: TGCAGTGCTAGAGACCAGGACAGGCCGGACAATCAGCCCCAGCATTTT. The J gene is TRBJ1-5, the V gene TRBV20-1, with 7 bases lining up with TRBD1. The junction had 8 bases not matched to a gene; V was cut back by 0 bases and J by 3 bases. CDR1 is DFQATT, CDR2 SNEGSKA, per germline (reference sequence). The CDR3 has 16 residues.

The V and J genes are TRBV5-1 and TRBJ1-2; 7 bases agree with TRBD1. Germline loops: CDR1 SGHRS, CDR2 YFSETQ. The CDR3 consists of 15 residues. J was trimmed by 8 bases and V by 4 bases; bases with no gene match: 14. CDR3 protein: CASSPGDSQRGGYTF. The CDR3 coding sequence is TGCGCCAGCAGCCCAGGGGACAGCCAACGGGGGGGCTACACCTTC. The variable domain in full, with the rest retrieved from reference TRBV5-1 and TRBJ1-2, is KAGVTQTPRYLIKTRGQQVTLSCSPISGHRSVSWYQQTPGQGLQFLFEYFSETQRNKGNFPGRFSGRQFSNSRSEMNVSTLELGDSALYLCASSPGDSQRGGYTFGSGTRLTVV.

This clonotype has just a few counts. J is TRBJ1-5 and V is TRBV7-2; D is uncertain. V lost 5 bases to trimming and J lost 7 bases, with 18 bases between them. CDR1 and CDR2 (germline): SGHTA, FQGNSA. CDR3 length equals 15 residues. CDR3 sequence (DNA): TGTGCCAGCAGCGGCATTGGTATATCTTACCAGCCCCAGCATTTT. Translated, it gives CASSGIGISYQPQHF.

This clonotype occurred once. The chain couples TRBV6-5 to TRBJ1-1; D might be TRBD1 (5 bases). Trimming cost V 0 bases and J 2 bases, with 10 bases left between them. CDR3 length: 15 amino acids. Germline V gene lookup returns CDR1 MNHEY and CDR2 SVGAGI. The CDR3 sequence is CASSYSRVFNTEAFF. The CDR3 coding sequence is TGTGCCAGCAGTTACTCCAGGGTTTTCAACACTGAAGCTTTCTTT.

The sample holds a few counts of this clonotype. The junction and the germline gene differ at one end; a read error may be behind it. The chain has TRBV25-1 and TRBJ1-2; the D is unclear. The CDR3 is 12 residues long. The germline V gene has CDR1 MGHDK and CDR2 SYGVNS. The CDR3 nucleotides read TGTGCCATCAGTGATCCCGTAGGCGGCTACACCTTC. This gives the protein CAISDPVGGYTF.

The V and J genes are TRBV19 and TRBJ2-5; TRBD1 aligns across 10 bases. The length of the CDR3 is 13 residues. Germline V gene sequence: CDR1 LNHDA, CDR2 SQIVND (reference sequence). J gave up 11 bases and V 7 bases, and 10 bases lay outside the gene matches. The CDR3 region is CASMGTGAGEQYF. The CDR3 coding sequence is TGTGCCAGTATGGGGACAGGGGCGGGAGAGCAGTACTTC. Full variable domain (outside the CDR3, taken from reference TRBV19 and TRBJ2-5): DGGITQSPKYLFRKEGQNVTLSCEQNLNHDAMYWYRQDPGQGLRLIYYSQIVNDFQKGDIAEGYSVSREKKESFPLTVTSAQKNPTAFYLCASMGTGAGEQYFGPGTRLLVL.